Listed below are T cell receptor beta chains from one sample, sequenced in a study of blood T cell repertoires in COVID-19. Generated by immunoSEQ multiplex PCR, the TCRdb table keeps only in-frame clones and is missing some. The top ten hold about 7% of the sample, which has over 150,000 clones, 80% to 85% seen once. Input material: peripheral blood. These receptors originate from a woman aged 40 to 50 with COVID-19, enrolled during active disease. The CDR3 runs from the conserved cysteine through the conserved F or W. Some rows mark clone size as missing; the rest say once, few, many or name a class of expanded clone.

-,TRBV3-1/TRBV3-2,TRBJ1-3,CASSQDPDISGNTIYF
-,TRBV5-4,TRBJ1-2,CASSLRDRSVNYGYTF
-,TRBV5-6,TRBJ1-3,CASSLQRGNTIYF
-,TRBV7-9,TRBJ2-1,CASSLVQRAGWNEQFF
-,TRBV21-1,TRBJ2-7,CASSKESTGGTYEQYF
-,TRBV15,TRBJ1-2,CATSGQVDYGYTF
-,TRBV3-1/TRBV3-2,TRBJ1-1,CASSQEDRGGAVTEAFF
once,TRBV28,TRBJ1-2,CASSFRYGYTF
-,TRBV6-5,TRBJ1-2,CASSSARGDYGYTF
-,TRBV7-3,TRBJ2-1,CASSLLPRTSGNEQFF
once,TRBV5-1,TRBJ1-2,CASSLGQGNYGYTF
-,TRBV3-1/TRBV3-2,TRBJ1-2,CASSQERTGGYGYTF
-,TRBV18,TRBJ1-5,CASSRAGNQPQHF
-,TRBV5-1,TRBJ2-2,CASSLRGLDTGELFF
-,TRBV6-6,TRBJ1-2,CASSNRDRSNYGYTF
once,TRBV29-1,TRBJ2-7,CSVRRGDYEQYF
-,TRBV29-1,TRBJ2-1,CSVVAATYNEQFF
-,TRBV5-6,TRBJ2-7,CASSFGAIPHEQYF
-,TRBV4-2,TRBJ2-5,CASSQPGLAGWETQYF
-,TRBV28,TRBJ1-2,CASRITGTGISGYTF
-,TRBV6-4,TRBJ2-3,CASSDSQGTDTQYF
-,TRBV15,TRBJ1-5,CATSRTRDQPQHF
-,TRBV28,TRBJ1-3,CASSRRGSSGNTIYF
once,TRBV6-5,TRBJ2-2,CASRGGSDRSGELFF
-,TRBV13,TRBJ2-3,CASSSAGLSTDTQYF
-,TRBV27,TRBJ2-7,CASSRLPTPYEQYF
-,TRBV19,TRBJ1-1,CASSTIGGRAEAFF
-,TRBV11-2,TRBJ2-7,CASSLGREASYEQYF
-,TRBV27,TRBJ2-7,CASSLPAKRDYEQYF